These 9 T cell receptor beta chains came from one sample sequenced in a study of blood T cell repertoires in COVID-19. TCRdb's copy holds only in-frame clones and misses some; the assay was immunoSEQ multiplex PCR. The data contain 110,000 to 150,000 clones, 75% to 90% of them seen just once; the ten biggest clones take up 4.3%. The sample was PBMCs or T cells enriched from blood (not recorded which). Receptor source: a middle-aged man who had recovered from COVID-19.

The rearrangement links TRBV6-5 to TRBJ1-5, with no clear D. Per germline, CDR1 MNHEY and CDR2 SVGAGI. Trimming left V 2 bases short and J 7 bases short, with 9 bases between. The CDR3 covers 13 residues. DNA of the CDR3: TGTGCCAGCAGTTACAACCGCGCGCAGCCCCAGCATTTT. Protein: CASSYNRAQPQHF.

V usage is TRBV9 and J usage is TRBJ1-2, with TRBD1 matching 12 bases. Per germline, CDR1 SGDLS and CDR2 YYNGEE. V lost 5 bases, J lost 2 bases, and 7 bases stayed unmatched. The CDR3 sequence is 16 residues long. The CDR3 sequence is CASRKGQGASNYGYTF. Here the CDR3 DNA reads TGTGCCAGCAGAAAGGGACAGGGGGCTTCGAACTATGGCTACACCTTC.

This sequence joins TRBV7-8 and TRBJ1-2; 7 bases map to TRBD1. With V trimmed by 5 bases and J by 6 bases, 6 bases remained unmatched. In germline, CDR1 is SGHVS, CDR2 FQNEAQ. There are 13 residues in the CDR3. CDR3 coding DNA: TGTGCCAGCAGCGGCAACAGGGGCCATGGCTACACCTTC. Amino acids: CASSGNRGHGYTF. Together with reference TRBV7-8 and TRBJ1-2, the CDR3 gives the full variable domain: GAGVSQSPRYKVAKRGQDVALRCDPISGHVSLFWYQQALGQGPEFLTYFQNEAQLDKSGLPSDRFFAERPEGSVSTLKIQRTQQEDSAVYLCASSGNRGHGYTFGSGTRLTVV.

The chain uses TRBV29-1 and TRBJ2-5, with 9 positions matching TRBD1. CDR3 length equals 14 residues. The V gene's germline CDR1 is SQVTM and CDR2 ANQGSEA. The V gene end was trimmed by 8 bases and the J gene end by 5 bases; junction bases not matched to a gene: 12. DNA for the CDR3: TGCAGCACCGACGGACAGGGGTTTCAGGAGACCCAGTACTTC. Translated: CSTDGQGFQETQYF.

The V call is TRBV18, the J call TRBJ1-1, with 9 bases aligning to TRBD1. Germline V lookup: CDR1 KGHSH, CDR2 LQKENI. Trimming cost V 1 base and J 4 bases; bases outside gene matches: 4. The CDR3 covers 15 residues. CDR3 in amino acids: CASSPRTGAGTEAFF. CDR3 DNA sequence: TGTGCCAGCTCACCACGGACAGGGGCGGGCACTGAAGCTTTCTTT.

This clone was picked up one time. V and J are TRBV27 and TRBJ2-5, with unresolved D. V lost 4 bases and J lost 5, with 17 bases in between. CDR3 size: 15 residues. Per germline, CDR1 MNHEY and CDR2 SMNVEV (reference sequence). The CDR3 region is CASSSPGAGHETQYF. The CDR3 DNA reads as TGTGCCAGCAGTTCCCCCGGCGCAGGCCACGAGACCCAGTACTTC.

The V and J genes are TRBV10-3 and TRBJ2-6, with D perhaps TRBD2 (5 bases). V lost 10 bases, J lost 2 bases, and 12 bases lay in between. The germline V gene encodes CDR1 ENHRY and CDR2 SYGVKD. The CDR3 has 14 amino acids. Written as DNA, the CDR3 is TGTGCCAACTCTCCCGGGGCTGGGGCCAACGTCCTGACTTTC. Translated: CANSPGAGANVLTF.

The chain joins TRBV27 to TRBJ1-4, with 11 bases fitting TRBD1. Germline V lookup: CDR1 MNHEY, CDR2 SMNVEV (reference sequence). There are 16 residues in the CDR3. After removal of 6 bases from V and 7 bases from J, the junction contained 10 bases not matched to a gene. The CDR3 protein is CASRLIGTGGGEKLFF. The DNA of the CDR3 is TGTGCCAGCAGACTTATTGGGACAGGGGGGGGTGAAAAACTGTTTTTT.

On this clone: Because it lacks the conserved phenylalanine or tryptophan at the end, this CDR3 is likely a read error. No DNA is shown, since the ends of the CDR3 on it are uncertain; the CDR3 is the one TCRdb lists. The gene calls are TRBV28 and TRBJ2-7; the table's D call TRBD1 went unverified against the DNA. The length of the CDR3 is 12 amino acids, counting both ends. Germline values: CDR1 MDHEN, CDR2 SYDVKM. The CDR3 loop is CASSLKTGGPLL.